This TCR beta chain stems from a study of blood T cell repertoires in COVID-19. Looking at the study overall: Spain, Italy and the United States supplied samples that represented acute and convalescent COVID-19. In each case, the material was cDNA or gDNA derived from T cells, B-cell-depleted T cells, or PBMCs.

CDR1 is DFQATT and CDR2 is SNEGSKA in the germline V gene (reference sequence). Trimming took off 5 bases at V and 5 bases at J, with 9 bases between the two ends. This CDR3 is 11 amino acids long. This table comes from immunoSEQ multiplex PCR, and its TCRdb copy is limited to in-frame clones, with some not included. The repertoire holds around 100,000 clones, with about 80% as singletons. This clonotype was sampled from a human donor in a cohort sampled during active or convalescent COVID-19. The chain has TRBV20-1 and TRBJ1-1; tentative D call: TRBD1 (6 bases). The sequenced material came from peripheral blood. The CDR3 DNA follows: TGCAGTGCTCCCAGGGGTACTGAAGCTTTCTTT. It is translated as CSAPRGTEAFF.